What follows are 28 T cell receptor beta chains derived from one specimen sequenced in a study of Graves' ophthalmopathy and Graves' hyperthyroidism. Beta-chain TCR CDR3 regions were amplified from RNA transcripts. An opening RT-PCR round employed HTBI primers and preceded a second-round multiplex PCR. TCRdb processed the multiplex PCR reads anew with MiXCR; each CDR3 protein has one entry. The repertoire has under 200,000 distinct CDR3 sequences, 30% to 45% of them found once; the top ten carry 4.5% to 6%. The sequenced sample was peripheral blood. These receptors all come from a woman in her thirties or forties with Graves' ophthalmopathy.

This clonotype has at least ten counts. The rearrangement joins TRBV5-1 to TRBJ2-2; TRBD2 agrees at 7 bases. Germline CDR1 reads SGHRS; CDR2 reads YFSETQ. Trimming at V came to 0 bases and at J to 4 bases, leaving 3 bases not matched to a gene. This CDR3 has 15 amino acids. CDR3 in amino acids: CASSLERGSTGELFF. In DNA form, the CDR3 reads TGCGCCAGCAGCTTGGAGCGGGGTTCCACCGGGGAGCTGTTTTTT.

This clonotype was observed at least ten times. The chain carries TRBV6-6 and TRBJ1-1; TRBD1 aligns across 9 bases. The germline gives CDR1 MNHNY, CDR2 SVGAGI (reference sequence). CDR3 length: 15 amino acids. The V gene end was trimmed by 6 bases and the J gene end by 1 base; junction bases not matched to a gene: 6. Here the CDR3 DNA reads TGTGCCAGCAGCCCGGGACAGGGTGGGAACACTGAAGCTTTCTTT. This encodes CASSPGQGGNTEAFF.

This clonotype appeared many times. The chain joins TRBV27 to TRBJ2-5, with TRBD2 identical over 9 bases. The V and J ends lost 4 bases and 5 bases, in that order; junction bases with no gene match: 17. This CDR3 is built from 18 residues. The germline V gene has CDR1 MNHEY and CDR2 SMNVEV (reference sequence). This CDR3 is CASSSPNDLAGAGETQYF. The CDR3 nucleotides are TGTGCCAGCAGTTCCCCGAACGATTTAGCGGGAGCGGGGGAGACCCAGTACTTC.

This clonotype appeared many times. This rearrangement joins TRBV7-9 to TRBJ1-6; no reliable D call. Per germline, CDR1 SEHNR and CDR2 FQNEAQ (reference sequence). The V gene lost 5 bases and the J gene lost 9 bases, with 11 bases spanning the gap. The length of the CDR3 is 13 residues. DNA of the CDR3: TGTGCCAGCAGCGAAAGTCCGGTTTCACCCCTCCACTTT. It is translated as CASSESPVSPLHF.

This clonotype was found many times. The chain joins TRBV28 to TRBJ2-7, with 9 nucleotides matching TRBD1. Germline V gene lookup returns CDR1 MDHEN and CDR2 SYDVKM. The CDR3 sequence is 14 residues long. The trim removed 5 bases at V and 2 bases at J, leaving 4 bases unmatched. CDR3 sequence (DNA): TGTGCCAGCAGTGGGACAGGGTTTGCCTACGAGCAGTACTTC. Protein: CASSGTGFAYEQYF.

This clonotype was observed many times. The chain recombines TRBV11-2 with TRBJ1-2; D might be TRBD1 (5 bases). Between the trimmed V and J ends, which lost 3 bases and 4 bases, there was a span of 15 bases. Germline V gene lookup returns CDR1 SGHAT and CDR2 FQNNGV. This CDR3 is 15 amino acids long. The CDR3 protein is CASSLSDTVIYGYTF. DNA for the CDR3: TGTGCCAGCAGCTTGTCGGACACGGTTATCTATGGCTACACCTTC.

At least ten counts were recorded for this clonotype. V gene TRBV29-1 combines with J gene TRBJ1-2; no definite D call. The CDR3 has 13 amino acids. V lost 7 bases, J lost 1 base, and 13 bases lay in between. Germline V CDR1 and CDR2: SQVTM, ANQGSEA. The CDR3 coding sequence is TGCAGCGGGGTAACAGCTGTTAACTATGGCTACACCTTC. This encodes CSGVTAVNYGYTF.

The CDR3 DNA reads as TGTGCCAGCATCCCCGGTCGGAACACTGAAGCTTTCTTT. It encodes CASIPGRNTEAFF. The V gene is TRBV6-1, the J gene TRBJ1-1; no reliable D call. Germline V gives CDR1 MNHNS, CDR2 SASEGT. CDR3 length equals 13 residues. V dropped 7 bases and J dropped 1 base, with 10 bases sitting between them.

This clonotype was seen ten or more times. The gene calls are TRBV5-1 and TRBJ1-1; no reliable D call. Germline CDR1 and CDR2: SGHRS and YFSETQ. The CDR3 runs to 14 residues. Trimming left V 4 bases short and J 1 base short, with 11 bases between. Here the CDR3 reads CASSQKTGNTEAFF. DNA for the CDR3: TGCGCCAGCAGCCAAAAGACGGGGAACACTGAAGCTTTCTTT.

V gene TRBV25-1 combines with J gene TRBJ2-7; 7 nucleotides line up with TRBD2. The CDR3 runs 16 residues. The germline V gene has CDR1 MGHDK and CDR2 SYGVNS. V lost 1 base, J lost 1 base, and 7 bases stayed unmatched. The CDR3 sequence is CASSESVGGPSYEQYF. In DNA form, the CDR3 reads TGTGCCAGCAGTGAATCGGTGGGAGGGCCTTCCTACGAGCAGTACTTC.

The chain couples TRBV13 to TRBJ1-1; D unresolved. The CDR3 runs to 13 residues. CDR1 and CDR2 from the germline V gene are PRHDT and FYEKMQ (reference sequence). CDR3 bases: TGTGCTTCAGCAACTTTTGGTAGCACTGAAGCTTTCTTT. Amino acids: CASATFGSTEAFF.

This clonotype was detected many times. V usage is TRBV20-1 and J usage is TRBJ2-5, with 8 positions matching TRBD2. Germline-derived CDR1 and CDR2 are DFQATT and SNEGSKA (reference sequence). CDR3 length: 15 amino acids. Losses at the gene ends were 6 bases for V and 2 bases for J; bases not matched to a gene: 11. The CDR3 DNA reads TGCAGTGCCCCCAATCCGGGGGGGGTACAAGAGACCCAGTACTTC. Residues: CSAPNPGGVQETQYF.

This clonotype occurred once. V is TRBV7-3 and J is TRBJ1-1; D is undetermined. Germline lookup yields CDR1 SGHTA and CDR2 FQGTGA. The CDR3 contains 13 residues. V was shortened by 4 bases and J by 8 bases, with 14 bases between the two germline ends. CDR3 sequence reads: CASSSQPLAEAFF. The DNA for the CDR3 is TGTGCCAGCAGCTCCCAGCCATTAGCCGAAGCTTTCTTT.

Of note for this clonotype: One end of the junction fails to match germline, which may point to a read error. The chain uses TRBV6-1 and TRBJ2-5; 9 bases align to TRBD2. This CDR3 is built from 14 residues. CDR1 and CDR2 (germline): MNHNS, SASEGT. The CDR3 loop is CASNELAGRETQYF. CDR3 nucleotides: TGTGCCAGCAATGAACTAGCGGGTCGAGAGACCCAGTACTTC.

There are many counts of this clonotype. The rearrangement links TRBV9 to TRBJ1-2, with D possibly being TRBD1 (5 bases). The CDR3 is 15 amino acids. The germline CDR1 and CDR2 sequences are SGDLS and YYNGEE. With 0 bases removed from V and 4 bases from J, the gap between germline ends came to 13 bases. The CDR3 sequence: CASSVASRDSYGYTF. The CDR3 coding sequence is TGTGCCAGCAGCGTAGCTTCTAGGGACTCCTATGGCTACACCTTC.

This chain connects TRBV6-2 or TRBV6-3 to TRBJ1-1; D ambiguous. The germline gives CDR1 MNHEY, CDR2 SVGEGT. V lost 2 bases, J lost 1 base, and 8 bases lay in between. The CDR3 consists of 14 residues. The CDR3 bases are TGTGCCAGCAGTTACCTTAACAGGAACACTGAAGCTTTCTTT. Amino acid sequence: CASSYLNRNTEAFF.

This chain uses TRBV29-1 with TRBJ2-7; D is ambiguous. Germline V CDR1 and CDR2: SQVTM, ANQGSEA. Trimming cost V 2 bases and J 2 bases, with 10 bases left between them. The CDR3 is made up of 13 amino acids. CDR3 DNA: TGCAGCGTTGAACGGGTAGGCACCTACGAGCAGTACTTC. Its protein is CSVERVGTYEQYF.

The CDR3 reads CSARDRVGGRETQYF. The CDR3 DNA sequence: TGCAGTGCTAGAGATCGGGTTGGAGGGCGCGAGACCCAGTACTTC. The chain carries TRBV20-1 and TRBJ2-5; tentative D call: TRBD2 (6 bases). Trimming took off 0 bases at V and 5 bases at J, with 16 bases between the two ends. This CDR3 is 15 amino acids long. Germline V gene sequence: CDR1 DFQATT, CDR2 SNEGSKA (reference sequence).

In its sample, this clonotype was seen a few times. The chain recombines TRBV6-1 with TRBJ2-3; possibly TRBD2 for D (6 bases). The V gene lost 7 bases and the J gene lost 1 base, with 24 bases spanning the gap. CDR3 length equals 18 residues. The V gene's germline CDR1 is MNHNS and CDR2 SASEGT. The CDR3 reads CASNGILTRQHRTDTQYF. The CDR3, as DNA: TGTGCCAGCAATGGGATTTTGACTAGGCAACATCGCACAGATACGCAGTATTTT.

This clonotype has ten or more counts. At one end, the junction sequence differs from germline, possibly due to a read error. The chain joins TRBV11-1 to TRBJ2-7, with 11 bases aligning to TRBD2. This CDR3 has 13 residues. The V gene's germline CDR1 is SGHAT and CDR2 FQDESV (reference sequence). This chain's CDR3 is CASSFDGWTSGFF. DNA for the CDR3: TGTGCCAGCAGCTTCGACGGATGGACTAGCGGGTTCTTC.

This clonotype occurred many times. This rearrangement joins TRBV25-1 to TRBJ1-1, with D hard to call. Per germline, CDR1 MGHDK and CDR2 SYGVNS. This CDR3 comprises 15 residues. Trimming left V 2 bases short and J 1 base short, with 11 bases between. CDR3 nucleotides: TGTGCCAGCAGTGAACTAGGAGGGTCGAACACTGAAGCTTTCTTT. As protein: CASSELGGSNTEAFF.

Ten or more counts support this clonotype. The V gene is TRBV30, the J gene TRBJ2-6; D possibly corresponds to TRBD1 (6 bases). In germline, CDR1 is GTSNPN, CDR2 SVGIG (reference sequence). V was shortened by 5 bases and J by 8 bases, with 16 bases between the two germline ends. This CDR3 is built from 14 residues. CDR3: CAWGCDWGPNVLTF. The CDR3 region has the DNA TGTGCCTGGGGATGCGACTGGGGGCCCAACGTCCTGACTTTC. Full variable domain (missing parts from reference TRBV30 and TRBJ2-6): SQTIHQWPATLVQPVGSPLSLECTVEGTSNPNLYWYRQAAGRGLQLLFYSVGIGQISSEVPQNLSASRPQDRQFILSSKKLLLSDSGFYLCAWGCDWGPNVLTFGAGSRLTVL.

This clonotype appeared many times. The gene calls are TRBV5-1 and TRBJ1-6; the match to TRBD1 covers 10 bases. The CDR3 runs to 15 residues. CDR1 and CDR2 from the germline V gene are SGHRS and YFSETQ. Trimming took 4 bases from V and 9 from J; bases not matched to a gene: 7. The chain's CDR3 is CASSPGQGIGSPLHF. In DNA form, the CDR3 reads TGCGCCAGCAGCCCGGGACAGGGGATCGGTTCACCCCTCCACTTT.

This clonotype was observed many times. V gene TRBV20-1 combines with J gene TRBJ1-1, with a tentative D call TRBD1 (6 bases). V was pared by 5 bases and J by 1 base, with 8 bases between. The CDR3 sequence is 12 residues long. Germline V CDR1 and CDR2: DFQATT, SNEGSKA (reference sequence). The CDR3 bases are TGCAGTGCTTACAGGGAGAACACTGAAGCTTTCTTT. This codes for CSAYRENTEAFF.

This rearrangement joins TRBV27 to TRBJ1-5; D remains ambiguous. Germline CDR1 reads MNHEY; CDR2 reads SMNVEV (reference sequence). Between the trimmed V and J ends, which lost 4 bases and 5 bases, there was a span of 9 bases. This CDR3 spans 13 amino acids. The chain's CDR3 is CASSSLGDQPQHF. The CDR3 region has the DNA TGTGCCAGCAGTTCCCTAGGCGATCAGCCCCAGCATTTT.

The chain links TRBV2 to TRBJ1-2, with D unresolved. This CDR3 is 17 amino acids long. Germline assignment: CDR1 SNHLY and CDR2 FYNNEI. The ends were cut back, 6 bases at V and 4 bases at J, with 24 bases in the middle. CDR3 protein: CASSPLKGTWDAYGYTF. The CDR3 nucleotides are TGTGCCAGCAGCCCTCTAAAGGGTACCTGGGATGCCTATGGCTACACCTTC.

In its sample, this clonotype was seen many times. The chain has TRBV28 and TRBJ2-2, with unresolved D. The V end lost 1 base, the J end lost 8 bases, and 5 bases lay between the germline ends. CDR3 length: 12 residues. Germline V lookup: CDR1 MDHEN, CDR2 SYDVKM. CDR3 in DNA: TGTGCCAGCAGTTTATCGGTGGGGGAGCTGTTTTTT. It translates to CASSLSVGELFF. The whole variable domain, filled in from reference TRBV28 and TRBJ2-2, reads DVKVTQSSRYLVKRTGEKVFLECVQDMDHENMFWYRQDPGLGLRLIYFSYDVKMKEKGDIPEGYSVSREKKERFSLILESASTNQTSMYLCASSLSVGELFFGEGSRLTVL.

There are many counts of this clonotype. This chain links TRBV7-6 with TRBJ2-7, with TRBD1 as a possible D gene (5 bases). The germline V gene encodes CDR1 SGHVS and CDR2 FNYEAQ. Trimming pared 1 base from V and 6 bases from J, leaving 13 bases between. The CDR3 covers 14 residues. CDR3 DNA sequence: TGTGCCAGCAGCTTAGTCGCAGGGTCGAGCGAGCAGTACTTC. Translation: CASSLVAGSSEQYF.